A single sample gave rise to the 18 T cell receptor beta chains below, sequenced in a study of vaccination and CD4 T cells after COVID-19. Oncomine TCR Beta short-read sequencing was applied to DNA from cultured CD4+ T cells. MiXCR, applied by TCRdb to the PCR reads, yields one record per CDR3 protein. This table has around 15,000 distinct CDR3 sequences, 50% to 75% appearing once. Documented treatment: roughly ten-day PBMC culture with coronavirus spike peptide pools or control peptides (ViraFEST assay). These receptors have no known antigen. Sequencing was carried out using CD4+ T cells from blood, cultured in vitro. The receptor set was obtained from a human donor who had recovered from COVID-19.

V usage is TRBV27 and J usage is TRBJ2-7, with D uncertain. CDR3 length: 16 residues. V lost 2 bases to trimming and J lost 0 bases, with 14 bases between them. CDR1 MNHEY and CDR2 SMNVEV come from the germline V gene (reference sequence). Here the CDR3 reads CASSLDVGWGSYEQYF. The CDR3 DNA sequence: TGTGCCAGCAGTTTAGATGTAGGCTGGGGCTCCTACGAGCAGTACTTC.

This clonotype was observed once. The chain combines TRBV7-2 with TRBJ1-2, with D possibly TRBD1 on 6 matching bases. CDR3 length equals 14 residues. The V and J ends lost 5 bases and 5 bases respectively, with 15 bases between them. In germline, CDR1 is SGHTA, CDR2 FQGNSA. CDR3 residues: CASSARGGPYGYTF. The CDR3 DNA follows: TGTGCCAGCAGCGCCCGGGGGGGGCCTTATGGCTACACCTTC. Combining the CDR3 with reference TRBV7-2 and TRBJ1-2 gives the whole variable domain GAGVSQSPSNKVTEKGKDVELRCDPISGHTALYWYRQSLGQGLEFLIYFQGNSAPDKSGLPSDRFSAERTGGSVSTLTIQRTQQEDSAVYLCASSARGGPYGYTFGSGTRLTVV.

The chain joins TRBV10-1 to TRBJ2-1; the match to TRBD2 covers 11 bases. The CDR3 covers 15 residues. CDR1 is WNHNN and CDR2 is SYGVQD in the germline V gene (reference sequence). The V gene end was trimmed by 4 bases and the J gene end by 7 bases; junction bases not matched to a gene: 6. The CDR3 DNA reads as TGCGCCAGCAGTGCGGGACTAGCGGACGGGAATGAGCAGTTCTTC. Its protein product is CASSAGLADGNEQFF.

This chain links TRBV14 with TRBJ1-6; D unresolved. The CDR3 covers 15 residues. V dropped 3 bases and J dropped 9 bases, with 15 bases sitting between them. Germline CDR1 is SGHDN and CDR2 is FVKESK. The CDR3 sequence: CASSQREVSGSPLHF. CDR3 nucleotides: TGTGCCAGCAGCCAGAGGGAGGTCAGCGGTTCACCCCTCCACTTT. The full variable domain, its missing parts supplied by reference TRBV14 and TRBJ1-6, is EAGVTQFPSHSVIEKGQTVTLRCDPISGHDNLYWYRRVMGKEIKFLLHFVKESKQDESGMPNNRFLAERTGGTYSTLKVQPAELEDSGVYFCASSQREVSGSPLHFGNGTRLTVT.

This rearrangement joins TRBV2 to TRBJ1-6, with D possibly being TRBD1 (6 bases). The V end was cut by 3 bases, the J end by 10 bases, with 13 bases between. Germline CDR1 SNHLY, CDR2 FYNNEI. The CDR3 runs to 14 residues. CDR3 nucleotide sequence: TGTGCCAGCAGTGATAACAGGGAAGGATCACCCCTCCACTTT. This sequence encodes CASSDNREGSPLHF.

The chain links TRBV28 to TRBJ2-1; D might be TRBD2 (6 bases). Germline V gene sequence: CDR1 MDHEN, CDR2 SYDVKM. There are 14 residues in the CDR3. V dropped 4 bases and J dropped 9 bases, with 16 bases sitting between them. The CDR3 DNA reads TGTGCCAGCAGTTCCCCATTAGCGGATGGTGAGCAGTTCTTC. Translating it yields CASSSPLADGEQFF.

This clonotype has more than one count but fewer than ten. V gene TRBV20-1 combines with J gene TRBJ1-5; D is ambiguous. Deletions cut 2 bases from V and 4 bases from J, with 12 bases between. The CDR3 has 14 residues. CDR1 is DFQATT, CDR2 SNEGSKA, per germline (reference sequence). This CDR3 is CSARLGAGNQPQHF. The CDR3, as DNA: TGCAGTGCTAGATTGGGTGCGGGGAATCAGCCCCAGCATTTT.

The rearrangement links TRBV27 to TRBJ2-7, with D tentatively TRBD1 (7 bases). V lost 2 bases to trimming and J lost 3 bases, with 14 bases between them. Per the germline V gene, CDR1 is MNHEY and CDR2 is SMNVEV (reference sequence). There are 15 residues in the CDR3. The CDR3 is CASSLDPRDSYEQYF. The CDR3 coding sequence is TGTGCCAGCAGTTTAGACCCGCGGGACAGCTACGAGCAGTACTTC.

This chain connects TRBV6-2 or TRBV6-3 to TRBJ1-5; 9 nucleotides align to TRBD1. CDR1 is MNHEY, CDR2 SVGEGT, per germline. The CDR3 is 15 residues long. V trimming: 5 bases; J trimming: 4 bases; junction bases outside the gene matches: 6. The CDR3 bases are TGTGCCAGCAGTCCACGAGGACAGGGGAATCAGCCCCAGCATTTT. It yields the protein CASSPRGQGNQPQHF.

As for this clonotype: One end of the junction is discordant with germline, which a read error may explain. V is TRBV15 and J is TRBJ1-5; perhaps TRBD1 as D (5 bases). The germline V gene encodes CDR1 LNHNV and CDR2 YYDKDF (reference sequence). The CDR3 runs to 15 residues. The CDR3 is CATSRESRGNQPQHF. The CDR3 DNA is TGTGCCACCAGCCGAGAATCCAGGGGCAATCAGCCCCAGCATTTT.

This clonotype was counted between two and nine times. The chain couples TRBV2 to TRBJ1-5; the match to TRBD1 covers 7 bases. The CDR3 has 14 residues. Trimming cost V 5 bases and J 1 base; bases outside gene matches: 2. Germline CDR1 SNHLY, CDR2 FYNNEI. The CDR3 loop reads CASSPGQSNQPQHF. CDR3 nucleotides: TGTGCCAGCAGTCCGGGACAGAGCAATCAGCCCCAGCATTTT.

This clonotype was seen a few times. The V and J genes are TRBV20-1 and TRBJ1-5; D uncertain. Germline CDR1 reads DFQATT; CDR2 reads SNEGSKA (reference sequence). Trimming removed 3 bases from V and 4 bases from J, with 13 bases in between. The CDR3 totals 14 residues. CDR3 residues: CSARSSRRNQPQHF. In nucleotides, the CDR3 is TGCAGTGCTAGGTCGAGTCGGCGGAATCAGCCCCAGCATTTT.

This clonotype showed up just a few times. In DNA form, the CDR3 reads TGTGCCAGCAACCAAGGACGGGGAATAAACTACGAGCAGTACTTC. This gives the protein CASNQGRGINYEQYF. The J gene is TRBJ2-7, the V gene TRBV10-3, with D maybe TRBD2 (5 bases). This CDR3 is 15 amino acids long. The V end lost 10 bases, the J end lost 3 bases, and 22 bases lay between the germline ends. Germline V gene sequence: CDR1 ENHRY, CDR2 SYGVKD.

The gene calls are TRBV24-1 and TRBJ1-1; D call uncertain. Germline CDR1 reads KGHDR; CDR2 reads SFDVKD. The CDR3 is made up of 14 amino acids. V was cut by 4 bases and J by 4 bases, with 12 bases left in between. This CDR3 is CATSEGRRGTEAFF. The CDR3 DNA sequence: TGTGCCACCAGTGAAGGACGGCGGGGCACTGAAGCTTTCTTT.

This chain links TRBV19 with TRBJ2-1; TRBD2 is a possible D gene (5 bases). CDR1 and CDR2 (germline): LNHDA, SQIVND (reference sequence). The CDR3 sequence is 13 residues long. The V and J ends lost 1 base and 9 bases respectively, with 10 bases between them. In DNA form, the CDR3 reads TGTGCCAGTAGTATAGTCGGGATAGTTGAGCAGTTCTTC. This codes for CASSIVGIVEQFF.

The chain is built from TRBV19 and TRBJ2-1, with 13 bases aligning to TRBD2. Trimming at V came to 4 bases and at J to 8 bases, leaving 11 bases not matched to a gene. CDR1 and CDR2 from the germline V gene are LNHDA and SQIVND (reference sequence). This CDR3 has 17 residues. The CDR3 DNA follows: TGTGCCAGTAGTAGGACTAGCGGGAGATTGATTATGGATGAGCAGTTCTTC. This gives the protein CASSRTSGRLIMDEQFF.

The J gene is TRBJ1-1, the V gene TRBV6-1, with 7 bases lining up with TRBD1. The CDR3 loop spans 11 amino acids. J lost 10 bases, V lost 6 bases, and 5 bases had no gene match. CDR1 and CDR2 from the germline V gene are MNHNS and SASEGT. The CDR3: CASRRQGSAFF. CDR3 in DNA: TGTGCCAGCAGGCGACAGGGCTCAGCTTTCTTT.

This rearrangement joins TRBV25-1 to TRBJ1-2, with no clear D. Germline CDR1 MGHDK, CDR2 SYGVNS. Trimming stripped 1 base from V and 7 bases from J, with 10 bases between. The CDR3 sequence is 13 residues long. The CDR3 spells CASSEFLGFGYTF. CDR3 nucleotides: TGTGCCAGCAGTGAATTCTTGGGATTTGGCTACACCTTC.